These 32 T cell receptor beta chains originate from one sample sequenced in a study of PD-1 blockade in classical Hodgkin lymphoma. Every patient had relapsed following autologous stem cell transplantation, and cohorts differed in brentuximab vedotin exposure. Sequencing used immunoSEQ multiplex PCR; TCRdb keeps in-frame clones, though not all of them. Here the sample spans some 13,000 clones, 70% to 90% being singletons. The sample in question was peripheral blood mononuclear cells (PBMCs), obtained at baseline. The receptor set was obtained from a human donor with classical Hodgkin lymphoma.

The V gene is TRBV5-1, the J gene TRBJ1-1, with 10 bases identical to TRBD1. Germline trimming cut 3 bases from V and 5 bases from J; bases unmatched to any gene: 7. There are 15 residues in the CDR3. From germline, CDR1 is SGHRS and CDR2 YFSETQ. The CDR3, as DNA: TGCGCCAGCAGCTATCGGACAGGGGGTCGGACTGAAGCTTTCTTT. It codes for CASSYRTGGRTEAFF. The full variable domain, rest sourced from reference TRBV5-1 and TRBJ1-1, is KAGVTQTPRYLIKTRGQQVTLSCSPISGHRSVSWYQQTPGQGLQFLFEYFSETQRNKGNFPGRFSGRQFSNSRSEMNVSTLELGDSALYLCASSYRTGGRTEAFFGQGTRLTVV.

This clone showed up just once. This chain connects TRBV5-5 to TRBJ1-4; perhaps TRBD1 as D (6 bases). This CDR3 has 13 amino acids. The germline gives CDR1 SGHKS, CDR2 YYEKEE (reference sequence). V was trimmed by 4 bases and J by 10 bases, leaving 14 bases between them. The CDR3 sequence is CASSPAGEGKLFF. CDR3 nucleotide sequence: TGTGCCAGCAGCCCGGCAGGGGAAGGAAAACTGTTTTTT.

The V call is TRBV9, the J call TRBJ2-3; 8 positions agree with TRBD2. Germline assignment: CDR1 SGDLS and CDR2 YYNGEE. Trimming took 4 bases from V and 2 from J; bases not matched to a gene: 6. CDR3 length: 15 residues. The CDR3, as DNA: TGTGCCAGCAGCCCGAGCGGGGGCGTCACAGATACGCAGTATTTT. Its translation: CASSPSGGVTDTQYF. The complete variable domain, with remaining parts taken from reference TRBV9 and TRBJ2-3, reads DSGVTQTPKHLITATGQRVTLRCSPRSGDLSVYWYQQSLDQGLQFLIQYYNGEERAKGNILERFSAQQFPDLHSELNLSSLELGDSALYFCASSPSGGVTDTQYFGPGTRLTVL.

In its sample, this clone was seen once. The V gene is TRBV29-1, the J gene TRBJ1-1; 9 bases are a match to TRBD1. Trimming cost V 6 bases and J 4 bases; bases outside gene matches: 9. The CDR3 is 14 residues long. Germline-derived CDR1 and CDR2 are SQVTM and ANQGSEA. The CDR3 here is CSVDYRGQGTEAFF. For the CDR3, the DNA is TGCAGCGTGGATTACAGGGGGCAGGGCACTGAAGCTTTCTTT.

V usage is TRBV19 and J usage is TRBJ2-1; no reliable D call. CDR1 is LNHDA, CDR2 SQIVND, per germline (reference sequence). The CDR3 has 16 residues. Trimming removed 4 bases at V and 4 bases at J, with 17 bases between. CDR3 coding DNA: TGTGCCAGTAGTAAATGGTCCTCCCGTAAGTACAATGAGCAGTTCTTC. It yields the protein CASSKWSSRKYNEQFF.

This rearrangement joins TRBV28 to TRBJ1-2; D gene ambiguous. Germline V gene lookup returns CDR1 MDHEN and CDR2 SYDVKM. The CDR3 covers 14 residues. V lost 2 bases to trimming and J lost 7 bases, with 14 bases between them. The CDR3 here is CASSLGNGRGGYTF. In nucleotides, the CDR3 is TGTGCCAGCAGTTTAGGGAATGGTAGAGGTGGCTACACCTTC.

This rearrangement joins TRBV2 to TRBJ1-5; D ambiguous. The germline V gene encodes CDR1 SNHLY and CDR2 FYNNEI. The V gene lost 3 bases and the J gene lost 4 bases, with 25 bases spanning the gap. CDR3 length: 19 residues. The CDR3 loop reads CASSDPRIDTPSMNQPQHF. The CDR3 nucleotides read TGTGCCAGCAGTGACCCCCGAATTGACACCCCGTCGATGAATCAGCCCCAGCATTTT.

The V and J genes are TRBV30 and TRBJ2-3, with 7 bases identical to TRBD1. Germline CDR1 is GTSNPN and CDR2 is SVGIG (reference sequence). The CDR3 covers 13 residues. Losses at the gene ends were 2 bases for V and 2 bases for J; bases not matched to a gene: 1. CDR3 sequence reads: CAWSTGVTDTQYF. CDR3 coding DNA: TGTGCCTGGAGTACAGGGGTCACAGATACGCAGTATTTT.

The chain links TRBV19 to TRBJ2-3, with a tentative D call TRBD2 (6 bases). Trimming stripped 3 bases from V and 0 bases from J, with 10 bases between. CDR1 and CDR2 (germline): LNHDA, SQIVND (reference sequence). CDR3 length: 15 amino acids. As DNA, the CDR3 is TGTGCCAGTAGTATTTTAGCGGTAAGCACAGATACGCAGTATTTT. It encodes CASSILAVSTDTQYF.

V is TRBV28 and J is TRBJ1-2, with D unresolved. The V and J ends lost 8 bases and 3 bases respectively, with 10 bases between them. Germline CDR1 and CDR2: MDHEN and SYDVKM. The CDR3 spans 12 residues. CDR3 DNA: TGTGCCAGCCATCTCGGGGACTATGGCTACACCTTC. This codes for CASHLGDYGYTF.

This clone turned up a few times. One end of the junction fails to match germline, which may point to a read error. The rearrangement links TRBV5-1 to TRBJ2-4, with a tentative D call TRBD1 (5 bases). The CDR3 runs 14 residues. Germline lookup yields CDR1 SGHRS and CDR2 YFSETQ. The CDR3 coding sequence is TGTGCCAGCCGCAGCTATAAGGGGAAAAACATTCAGTACTTC. This gives the protein CASRSYKGKNIQYF. The complete variable domain, with remaining parts taken from reference TRBV5-1 and TRBJ2-4, reads KAGVTQTPRYLIKTRGQQVTLSCSPISGHRSVSWYQQTPGQGLQFLFEYFSETQRNKGNFPGRFSGRQFSNSRSEMNVSTLELGDSALYLCASRSYKGKNIQYFGAGTRLSVL.

The sample holds a few counts of this clone. Germline and junction disagree at one end, which may indicate a read error. The chain employs TRBV5-4 and TRBJ2-2; D might be TRBD2 (6 bases). Germline CDR1 is SGHNT and CDR2 is YYREEE (reference sequence). The CDR3 contains 15 residues. The CDR3 region is CASSGLTRNAGELFF. The CDR3 DNA is TGTGCCAGCAGCGGGCTGACTAGGAACGCCGGGGAGCTGTTTTTT.

The CDR3 region is CASRPRADLDYTF. Here the CDR3 DNA reads TGTGCCAGCAGACCGAGGGCAGATCTTGACTACACCTTC. This chain connects TRBV27 to TRBJ1-2; D remains ambiguous. The CDR3 consists of 13 residues. V was shortened by 6 bases and J by 10 bases, with 18 bases between the two germline ends. CDR1 is MNHEY, CDR2 SMNVEV, per germline (reference sequence).

The genes are TRBV2 and TRBJ2-7; D is possibly TRBD2 (5 bases). There are 14 residues in the CDR3. Germline CDR1 and CDR2: SNHLY and FYNNEI. Trimming pared 4 bases from V and 3 bases from J, leaving 13 bases between. The CDR3 nucleotides are TGTGCCAGCAGTGTCTCCGCGGGTGGCTACGAGCAGTACTTC. Its protein is CASSVSAGGYEQYF. Full variable domain (outside the CDR3, taken from reference TRBV2 and TRBJ2-7): EPEVTQTPSHQVTQMGQEVILRCVPISNHLYFYWYRQILGQKVEFLVSFYNNEISEKSEIFDDQFSVERPDGSNFTLKIRSTKLEDSAMYFCASSVSAGGYEQYFGPGTRLTVT.

The chain is built from TRBV4-2 and TRBJ1-1; 8 bases map to TRBD1. V was pared by 0 bases and J by 1 base, with 1 base of the junction left unmatched. The CDR3 contains 15 residues. Germline-derived CDR1 and CDR2 are LGHNA and YNFKEQ. CDR3 in amino acids: CASSQDQGANTEAFF. CDR3 in DNA: TGTGCCAGCAGCCAAGATCAGGGGGCGAACACTGAAGCTTTCTTT.

The rearrangement links TRBV19 to TRBJ1-5; TRBD1 is a possible D gene (5 bases). V was pared by 10 bases and J by 0 bases, with 13 bases between. The germline V gene has CDR1 LNHDA and CDR2 SQIVND (reference sequence). The CDR3 length is 14 residues. CDR3 DNA sequence: TGTGCCACGGGGGTAAGGGATAGCAATCAGCCCCAGCATTTT. Residues: CATGVRDSNQPQHF.

The chain combines TRBV14 with TRBJ2-6; tentative D call: TRBD2 (5 bases). CDR1 and CDR2 (germline): SGHDN, FVKESK. Between the trimmed V and J ends, which lost 4 bases and 2 bases, there was a span of 12 bases. The CDR3 loop spans 16 amino acids. CDR3 bases: TGTGCCAGCAGCCCCGGGGTACGAACTGGGGCCAACGTCCTGACTTTC. Protein product: CASSPGVRTGANVLTF.

The gene calls are TRBV7-9 and TRBJ2-3, with D maybe TRBD2 (6 bases). Germline assignment: CDR1 SEHNR and CDR2 FQNEAQ (reference sequence). V lost 1 base, J lost 3 bases, and 14 bases lay in between. This CDR3 comprises 16 residues. The CDR3 spells CASSLGGALITDTQYF. DNA of the CDR3: TGTGCCAGCAGCTTAGGCGGGGCATTGATAACAGATACGCAGTATTTT.

The genes are TRBV5-1 and TRBJ1-1; D might be TRBD1 (5 bases). The V gene's germline CDR1 is SGHRS and CDR2 YFSETQ. The CDR3 sequence is 13 residues long. Trimming left V 0 bases short and J 5 bases short, with 8 bases between. Written as DNA, the CDR3 is TGCGCCAGCAGCTTGGTAGGGGTTACTGAAGCTTTCTTT. Amino acids: CASSLVGVTEAFF.

This rearrangement joins TRBV5-8 to TRBJ2-4, with 7 positions matching TRBD2. Unmatched junction bases numbered 5, after V lost 2 bases and J lost 0 bases. The CDR3 extends over 16 amino acids. Germline lookup yields CDR1 SGHTS and CDR2 YDEGEE. CDR3 protein: CASSLFSGVAKNIQYF. CDR3 nucleotides: TGTGCCAGCAGCTTATTCAGCGGGGTAGCCAAAAACATTCAGTACTTC.

The chain uses TRBV6-5 and TRBJ1-1; 7 bases match TRBD1. The CDR3 sequence is 15 residues long. V was clipped by 6 bases and J by 0 bases; unmatched bases: 7. Looked up from germline, CDR1 is MNHEY and CDR2 is SVGAGI. The CDR3 DNA sequence: TGTGCCAGCAGCCCTCTCGACAGGGTGAACACTGAAGCTTTCTTT. Its translation is CASSPLDRVNTEAFF.

The rearrangement links TRBV19 to TRBJ1-6, with TRBD1 matching over 8 bases. The ends lost 4 bases at V and 9 bases at J; junction bases unmatched: 11. Germline CDR1 LNHDA, CDR2 SQIVND (reference sequence). The CDR3 covers 16 residues. CDR3 in DNA: TGTGCCAGTAGTACCTTCCCAGGGACAGGAATTTCACCCCTCCACTTT. Translated, it gives CASSTFPGTGISPLHF.

The CDR3 bases are TGTGCCAGTAGTATCACAGGGCGGACTGAAGCTTTCTTT. Protein: CASSITGRTEAFF. The chain couples TRBV19 to TRBJ1-1; a weak D match, TRBD1 (6 bases). The V gene lost 3 bases and the J gene lost 5 bases, with 10 bases spanning the gap. In germline, CDR1 is LNHDA, CDR2 SQIVND (reference sequence). The CDR3 contains 13 residues.

This clone was picked up one time. CDR3: CASSFGGAREKLFF. The CDR3 nucleotides read TGTGCCAGCAGCTTCGGAGGGGCAAGGGAAAAACTGTTTTTT. This sequence joins TRBV5-8 and TRBJ1-4; possibly TRBD1 for D (5 bases). This CDR3 spans 14 amino acids. Trimming took 2 bases from V and 8 from J, leaving 13 bases between them. Germline loops: CDR1 SGHTS, CDR2 YDEGEE.

The gene calls are TRBV30 and TRBJ1-6, with no clear D. The CDR3 has 13 residues. Per the germline V gene, CDR1 is GTSNPN and CDR2 is SVGIG (reference sequence). V was trimmed by 2 bases and J by 8 bases, leaving 10 bases between them. The CDR3 loop reads CAWSKAVYSPLHF. The CDR3 DNA sequence: TGTGCCTGGAGTAAGGCAGTTTATTCACCCCTCCACTTT.

CDR3 nucleotide sequence: TGTGCCAGCAGCCTAGCCACGGGAAACATTCAGTACTTC. Protein sequence: CASSLATGNIQYF. The chain links TRBV28 to TRBJ2-4; possible D gene TRBD2, 5 bases. V lost 6 bases and J 6 bases, leaving 12 bases between the germline ends. This CDR3 has 13 amino acids. Germline V CDR1 and CDR2: MDHEN, SYDVKM.

The chain employs TRBV10-3 and TRBJ2-7, with D possibly matching TRBD1 (6 bases). The germline gives CDR1 ENHRY, CDR2 SYGVKD. The CDR3 has 17 residues. V lost 0 bases and J 5 bases, leaving 20 bases between the germline ends. The CDR3 region has the DNA TGTGCCATCAGTGAGTCTCGTGAGGGGGAAGCCTTACACGAGCAGTACTTC. Translated: CAISESREGEALHEQYF.

J is TRBJ1-2 and V is TRBV29-1, with TRBD1 as a possible D gene (6 bases). CDR1 and CDR2 (germline): SQVTM, ANQGSEA. This CDR3 has 13 amino acids. V shed 4 bases and J shed 6 bases, with 15 bases lying between them. The chain's CDR3 is CSVVWQGSHGYTF. In nucleotides, the CDR3 is TGCAGCGTTGTGTGGCAGGGGAGCCATGGCTACACCTTC.

This clone was observed a handful of times. The chain recombines TRBV15 with TRBJ2-1; D gene ambiguous. This CDR3 comprises 12 residues. In germline, CDR1 is LNHNV, CDR2 YYDKDF (reference sequence). The ends were cut back, 0 bases at V and 7 bases at J, with 4 bases in the middle. The CDR3 region has the DNA TGTGCCACCAGCAGAGATAAGAATGAGCAGTTCTTC. It yields the protein CATSRDKNEQFF. Full variable domain (remainder filled in from reference TRBV15 and TRBJ2-1): DAMVIQNPRYQVTQFGKPVTLSCSQTLNHNVMYWYQQKSSQAPKLLFHYYDKDFNNEADTPDNFQSRRPNTSFCFLDIRSPGLGDTAMYLCATSRDKNEQFFGPGTRLTVL.

The rearrangement joins TRBV6-5 to TRBJ2-3; the D gene could be TRBD1 or TRBD2 (6 bases each). Germline CDR1 is MNHEY and CDR2 is SVGAGI. V was trimmed by 0 bases and J by 4 bases, leaving 8 bases between them. This CDR3 has 14 residues. The chain's CDR3 is CASSYSEGADTQYF. In DNA, the CDR3 is TGTGCCAGCAGTTACTCGGAGGGGGCAGATACGCAGTATTTT.

This rearrangement joins TRBV27 to TRBJ1-4; D is perhaps TRBD1 (5 bases). Germline-derived CDR1 and CDR2 are MNHEY and SMNVEV (reference sequence). The ends were cut back, 2 bases at V and 7 bases at J, with 11 bases in the middle. The CDR3 spans 14 residues. CDR3 in DNA: TGTGCCAGCAGTTTAACGACAGCGGGTGAAAAACTGTTTTTT. Amino acids: CASSLTTAGEKLFF. Filled out from reference TRBV27 and TRBJ1-4, the complete variable domain reads EAQVTQNPRYLITVTGKKLTVTCSQNMNHEYMSWYRQDPGLGLRQIYYSMNVEVTDKGDVPEGYKVSRKEKRNFPLILESPSPNQTSLYFCASSLTTAGEKLFFGSGTQLSVL.

The chain is built from TRBV2 and TRBJ2-1; 10 nucleotides agree with TRBD1. V shed 7 bases and J 2 bases; nucleotides not matched to a gene: 5. Germline V lookup: CDR1 SNHLY, CDR2 FYNNEI. The CDR3 runs 15 residues. CDR3 sequence: CASTLTGGTYNEQFF. The CDR3 nucleotides read TGTGCCAGCACCCTGACAGGGGGCACCTACAATGAGCAGTTCTTC.